A selection of T cell receptor beta chains follows, all from one sample in a study of T cells in Graves' hyperthyroidism and ophthalmopathy. Via MiXCR, TCRdb re-called the multiplex PCR reads, giving one row per CDR3 protein. The repertoire holds hundreds of thousands of distinct CDR3 sequences, with 30% to 40% as singletons. Input material: blood. These receptors were collected from a woman between 40 and 55 years old with Graves' hyperthyroidism. The CDR3 runs from the conserved cysteine through the conserved F or W. Size is stated for part of the rows, as once, few or many counts, or as a class when the clone is expanded.

clone_size j_call v_call cdr3_aa
many TRBJ2-2 TRBV10-3 CAIQGSSEKGSGELFF
NA TRBJ1-1 TRBV19 CASSIRAWGTEALF
NA TRBJ2-5 TRBV6-6 CASSQADGLQETQYF
NA TRBJ1-6 TRBV2 CASRGTGLSSPLHF
NA TRBJ1-2 TRBV29-1 CSAPLDYGYTF
NA TRBJ2-5 TRBV20-1 CSARGQQGGETQYF
many TRBJ1-2 TRBV19 CASSILSNYGYTF
many TRBJ2-5 TRBV10-3 CAISSTTSGSSETQYF
NA TRBJ1-1 TRBV10-3 CAISESRQGSTEAFF
NA TRBJ2-7 TRBV7-9 CASSLGIVEQYF
NA TRBJ1-1 TRBV5-1 CASSLRQGIVTEAFF
NA TRBJ1-5 TRBV6-5 CASSYSISENQPQHF
many TRBJ2-7 TRBV7-2 CASRPGASYEQYF
many TRBJ2-7 TRBV7-7 CASSSDIQNEQYF
NA TRBJ1-1 TRBV19 CASSFTGGLGTEAFF
NA TRBJ2-6 TRBV19 CASRGSGTGANVLTF
many TRBJ1-1 TRBV7-9 CASSLEGSSGAFF
many TRBJ1-6 TRBV5-1 CASSLGQGNSPLHF
many TRBJ1-1 TRBV7-2 CASSLLGLNTEAFF
many TRBJ2-2 TRBV20-1 CSARATGGNGELFF
many TRBJ2-7 TRBV20-1 CSAPVGQGQYF
NA TRBJ1-5 TRBV4-3 CASSQGYGAYQPQHF
NA TRBJ1-2 TRBV7-8 CASSWTGGGIYGYTF
few TRBJ2-7 TRBV13 CASSSKERNYEQYF
few TRBJ1-2 TRBV6-5 CASSYSTATGGNYGYTF
many TRBJ2-5 TRBV7-6 CASSLEPQRDQETQYF
many TRBJ2-7 TRBV4-3 CASSQVEGGSYEQYF
many TRBJ1-2 TRBV7-2 CASSQLAANYGYTF
few TRBJ1-1 TRBV5-1 CASSLEGGRVTEAFF
NA TRBJ1-2 TRBV11-2 CASSLELGAGHYGYTF
many TRBJ2-6 TRBV7-9 CASSPPAAGANVLTF
few TRBJ2-2 TRBV7-2 CASSLGRTGALPGELFF
many TRBJ1-2 TRBV20-1 CSARKDNYGYTF
many TRBJ1-2 TRBV24-1 CATRAGTGDGYTF
few TRBJ2-7 TRBV4-3 CASSQNPGTGGIEQYF
NA TRBJ2-2 TRBV4-1 CASQAGGTGELFF
many TRBJ1-1 TRBV7-9 CASTARGGSTEAFF
NA TRBJ1-1 TRBV25-1 CASFTSGWAEAFF
NA TRBJ1-6 TRBV6-5 CASSPKGMNSPLHF
NA TRBJ1-2 TRBV2 CASSETGTRLYFGHTF
many TRBJ1-5 TRBV29-1 CSAAISTSNQPQHF
NA TRBJ1-1 TRBV6-5 CASRATVWTEAFF
many TRBJ1-2 TRBV10-3 CAIKAEARSYGYTF
NA TRBJ2-2 TRBV19 CASSIVAGATGELFF
few TRBJ1-6 TRBV7-2 CASSSRQGGGSPLHF
NA NA TRBV12-3/TRBV12-4 CASSSSTDTQHF
many TRBJ1-5 TRBV7-3 CASSPGISGQPQHF
NA TRBJ1-2 TRBV10-3 CAISEVGGDFYGYTF
many TRBJ1-2 TRBV9 CASSPGIGGYTF
NA TRBJ1-5 TRBV7-8 CASQDRKGNQPQHF
many TRBJ1-3 TRBV25-1 CASSWTGTGNTIYF
NA TRBJ2-1 TRBV5-8 CASSWGGPGNEQFF
few TRBJ1-5 TRBV6-5 CASSYETGVQVSNQPQHF